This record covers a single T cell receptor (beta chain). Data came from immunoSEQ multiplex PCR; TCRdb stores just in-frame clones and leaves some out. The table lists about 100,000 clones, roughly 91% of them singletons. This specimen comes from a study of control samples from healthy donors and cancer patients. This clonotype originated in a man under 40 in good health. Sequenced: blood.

The CDR3 nucleotides are TGCAGCGTTGACCTAGCGATCCCCTACAATGAGCAGTTCTTC. The encoded protein is CSVDLAIPYNEQFF. V and J are TRBV29-1 and TRBJ2-1; possibly TRBD2 for D (6 bases). Deletions cut 3 bases from V and 2 bases from J, with 11 bases between. Germline values: CDR1 SQVTM, CDR2 ANQGSEA. The CDR3 length is 14 residues.